These 10 T cell receptor beta chains were sequenced from one sample in a study of T cells in Graves' hyperthyroidism and ophthalmopathy. RNA transcripts were the template for amplifying TCR beta CDR3 regions. HTBI primers drove first-round RT-PCR of the TCR CDR3. TCRdb reprocessed the multiplex PCR reads via MiXCR and lists one record per CDR3 protein. Counted here are around 300,000 distinct CDR3 sequences, roughly 15% occurring once; the ten biggest clones make up 7.9%. Sequences were obtained from blood. Source of these receptors: a middle-aged woman with Graves' hyperthyroidism.

This clonotype was seen a few times. The gene calls are TRBV27 and TRBJ2-3; D gene ambiguous. CDR1 is MNHEY, CDR2 SMNVEV, per germline (reference sequence). V gave up 3 bases and J gave up 6 bases, with 4 bases separating them. CDR3 length: 11 amino acids. CDR3 DNA: TGTGCCAGCAGTTTTCTGGATACGCAGTATTTT. Translating it yields CASSFLDTQYF.

This clonotype was observed at least ten times. The gene calls are TRBV5-8 and TRBJ1-2; D gene uncertain. Trimming shortened V by 0 bases and J by 2 bases, and 5 bases separated the two germline ends. In germline, CDR1 is SGHTS, CDR2 YDEGEE. CDR3 size: 13 residues. CDR3 coding DNA: TGTGCCAGCAGCTTGGAATCCAACTATGGCTACACCTTC. It encodes CASSLESNYGYTF.

This clonotype was picked up many times. This chain's CDR3 is CASTSGTSGNGEQFF. The CDR3 coding sequence is TGCGCCAGCACCTCCGGGACTAGCGGGAATGGTGAGCAGTTCTTC. V usage is TRBV5-1 and J usage is TRBJ2-1; 13 positions match TRBD2. Per germline, CDR1 SGHRS and CDR2 YFSETQ. Germline trimming cut 6 bases from V and 9 bases from J; bases unmatched to any gene: 9. The CDR3 runs to 15 residues. The full variable domain, rest sourced from reference TRBV5-1 and TRBJ2-1, is KAGVTQTPRYLIKTRGQQVTLSCSPISGHRSVSWYQQTPGQGLQFLFEYFSETQRNKGNFPGRFSGRQFSNSRSEMNVSTLELGDSALYLCASTSGTSGNGEQFFGPGTRLTVL.

This clonotype has a count of ten or more. This rearrangement joins TRBV20-1 to TRBJ2-7, with 9 nucleotides matching TRBD1. This CDR3 is 15 amino acids long. Germline V gene lookup returns CDR1 DFQATT and CDR2 SNEGSKA (reference sequence). The ends lost 6 bases at V and 2 bases at J; junction bases unmatched: 11. CDR3 sequence (DNA): TGCAGTGCAGTTCCACAGGGGGCGCAAACCTACGAGCAGTACTTC. The encoded protein is CSAVPQGAQTYEQYF.

This clonotype was counted at least ten times. V usage is TRBV12-3 or TRBV12-4 and J usage is TRBJ2-1; TRBD1 or TRBD2 may be the D gene (7 bases each). There are 15 residues in the CDR3. V was cut by 6 bases and J by 0 bases, with 12 bases left in between. DNA of the CDR3: TGTGCCAGCAGACAGGGGAGGGTCTCCTACAATGAGCAGTTCTTC. It translates to CASRQGRVSYNEQFF.

In its sample, this clonotype was seen many times. J is TRBJ2-3 and V is TRBV5-1, with D hard to call. Trimming shortened V by 0 bases and J by 6 bases, and 11 bases separated the two germline ends. The CDR3 totals 14 residues. CDR1 and CDR2 (germline): SGHRS, YFSETQ. This CDR3 is CASSLAYLADTQYF. Written as DNA, the CDR3 is TGCGCCAGCAGCTTGGCCTATCTTGCCGATACGCAGTATTTT.

The genes are TRBV25-1 and TRBJ2-5; D might be TRBD1 (6 bases). CDR1 and CDR2 from the germline V gene are MGHDK and SYGVNS. The V end lost 9 bases, the J end lost 2 bases, and 10 bases lay between the germline ends. CDR3 size: 12 residues. The DNA of the CDR3 is TGTGCCAGTACAGGGCCTCAAGAGACCCAGTACTTC. It specifies CASTGPQETQYF.

This clonotype appeared many times. V is TRBV6-1 and J is TRBJ1-2, with D possibly matching TRBD1 (5 bases). Trimming removed 7 bases from V and 1 base from J, with 10 bases in between. CDR1 is MNHNS, CDR2 SASEGT, per germline. The CDR3 is 13 amino acids. The DNA of the CDR3 is TGTGCCAGCAACAAAGGGGTTAACTATGGCTACACCTTC. Encoded protein: CASNKGVNYGYTF.

This clonotype was seen repeatedly, ten times or more. This chain links TRBV28 with TRBJ2-5; TRBD2 is a possible D gene (6 bases). The CDR3 consists of 16 residues. Looked up from germline, CDR1 is MDHEN and CDR2 is SYDVKM. V lost 3 bases, J lost 2 bases, and 16 bases lay in between. CDR3 in DNA: TGTGCCAGCAGTTTTCAGGCCGGGAGCTTTCAAGAGACCCAGTACTTC. The encoded protein is CASSFQAGSFQETQYF.

This clonotype has a count of ten or more. The chain uses TRBV27 and TRBJ2-7; D unclear. The CDR3 consists of 15 residues. Germline CDR1 MNHEY, CDR2 SMNVEV (reference sequence). Trimming cost V 8 bases and J 1 base, with 18 bases left between them. CDR3 loop: CASGDFDRFSYEQYF. The CDR3 DNA sequence: TGTGCCAGCGGGGATTTCGACCGTTTTTCCTACGAGCAGTACTTC.